The 11 T cell receptor beta chains below all came from one sample that was sequenced in a study of molecular identifiers for immune sequencing clone quantification. TCRdb reprocessed the PCR reads via MiXCR and lists one record per CDR3 protein. The table records just over 40,000 distinct CDR3 sequences, 24% of them present only once. Specimen: naive CD8+ T cells from blood, with Jurkat cell RNA spiked in. The subset is: FACS-sorted CD8+CD4-CCR7+CD45RA+ naive T cells. The origin of the receptors is a human donor in good health. Some libraries in this study had Jurkat cell RNA spiked in.

This clonotype was observed a handful of times. CDR3 region: CASSLGFTTDWDEQYF. The CDR3 DNA sequence: TGTGCCAGCAGCTTAGGCTTTACGACCGATTGGGACGAGCAGTACTTC. J is TRBJ2-7 and V is TRBV11-2; D unclear. The germline V gene encodes CDR1 SGHAT and CDR2 FQNNGV. The ends were cut back, 1 base at V and 5 bases at J, with 18 bases in the middle. The CDR3 has 16 amino acids.

This clonotype was counted at least ten times. V usage is TRBV24-1 and J usage is TRBJ2-5, with D possibly being TRBD2 (5 bases). The germline V and J ends were trimmed by 6 bases and 4 bases, with 17 bases remaining between them. Germline V CDR1 and CDR2: KGHDR, SFDVKD. The CDR3 loop spans 15 amino acids. This chain's CDR3 is CATSPQRADPETQYF. Written as DNA, the CDR3 is TGTGCCACCAGTCCCCAAAGAGCGGATCCAGAGACCCAGTACTTC.

This clonotype was observed at least ten times. This chain uses TRBV27 with TRBJ2-3; 8 bases fit TRBD2. From germline, CDR1 is MNHEY and CDR2 SMNVEV (reference sequence). The CDR3 covers 15 residues. Trimming cost V 6 bases and J 6 bases; bases outside gene matches: 11. The CDR3 reads CASRAGVSLGDTQYF. The CDR3 coding sequence is TGTGCCAGCAGAGCGGGAGTATCCTTAGGGGATACGCAGTATTTT.

A note on this clonotype: A much bigger clone sits one base away, suggesting this may be a read error. No conserved phenylalanine or tryptophan ends this CDR3, so it is likely a read error. J is TRBJ2-3 and V is TRBV23-1; 8 bases map to TRBD2. TRBV23-1 is an open reading frame whose function is uncertain. The CDR3 consists of 16 residues. The V segment lost 4 bases and the J segment 2 bases; nucleotides outside the gene matches: 8. CDR3 amino acids: CASSPRGGRDTDTQYL. The DNA of the CDR3 is TGCGCCAGCAGTCCCCGCGGGGGGCGCGACACAGATACGCAGTATCTT.

This clonotype was detected only a few times. The CDR3 spells CASSQSVRTAPNTEAFF. CDR3 sequence (DNA): TGCGCCAGCAGTCAATCCGTGCGGACAGCGCCAAACACTGAAGCTTTCTTT. This rearrangement joins TRBV23-1 to TRBJ1-1; D might be TRBD1 (6 bases). TRBV23-1 is identified as an open reading frame with a role that is uncertain. Trimming took off 0 bases at V and 2 bases at J, with 16 bases between the two ends. This CDR3 is 17 amino acids long.

In this sample, this clonotype turned up a few times. The chain links TRBV20-1 to TRBJ2-7, with a tentative D call TRBD1 (5 bases). The CDR3 runs to 14 residues. CDR1 and CDR2 (germline): DFQATT, SNEGSKA (reference sequence). Trimming took off 5 bases at V and 1 base at J, with 15 bases between the two ends. The CDR3 sequence is CSADSPLRSYEQYF. CDR3 coding DNA: TGCAGTGCTGACAGTCCTTTGAGGTCCTACGAGCAGTACTTC.

Notes on this clonotype: A much more abundant neighbour one base away suggests this may be a read error. The V gene is TRBV30, the J gene TRBJ2-3, with no clear D. The CDR3 consists of 13 residues. Germline CDR1 is GTSNPN and CDR2 is SVGIG (reference sequence). V was shortened by 2 bases and J by 8 bases, with 14 bases between the two germline ends. CDR3 sequence (DNA): TGTGCCTGGAGTTTCTCACTCGCAGGTACGCAGTATTTT. This sequence encodes CAWSFSLAGTQYF.

Details on this clonotype: Possible read error: a much larger clone is one base away. This chain links TRBV4-1 with TRBJ2-5; 8 bases match TRBD1. This CDR3 has 15 amino acids. The germline CDR1 and CDR2 sequences are MGHRA and YSYEKL. Trimming cost V 5 bases and J 4 bases; bases outside gene matches: 9. CDR3 sequence (DNA): TGCGCCAGCAGCTCCCACCGACAGGGGCGAGAGACCCAGTACTTC. It specifies CASSSHRQGRETQYF.

The gene calls are TRBV7-9 and TRBJ1-5, with D perhaps TRBD1 (6 bases). V lost 5 bases to trimming and J lost 6 bases, with 20 bases between them. This CDR3 region has 16 residues. Germline-derived CDR1 and CDR2 are SEHNR and FQNEAQ (reference sequence). Here the CDR3 reads CASSACTGKFGQPQHF. The CDR3 DNA reads as TGTGCCAGCAGCGCATGTACAGGGAAGTTCGGTCAGCCCCAGCATTTT.

Concerning this clonotype: A read error may be the cause here, since a much bigger clone is one base away. This chain uses TRBV7-9 with TRBJ2-3, with 8 positions matching TRBD1. V was pared by 11 bases and J by 6 bases, with 10 bases of the junction left unmatched. The CDR3 runs 13 residues. The V gene's germline CDR1 is SEHNR and CDR2 FQNEAQ (reference sequence). The CDR3 protein is CAARDRLPDTQYF. CDR3 coding DNA: TGTGCCGCCCGGGACAGGCTGCCGGATACGCAGTATTTT. Variable domain in full (rest from reference TRBV7-9 and TRBJ2-3): DTGVSQNPRHKITKRGQNVTFRCDPISEHNRLYWYRQTLGQGPEFLTYFQNEAQLEKSRLLSDRFSAERPKGSFSTLEIQRTEQGDSAMYLCAARDRLPDTQYFGPGTRLTVL.

On this clonotype itself: One base away lies a much larger clone, so this may be a sequencing read error. This sequence joins TRBV7-2 and TRBJ2-1; the D is unclear. The CDR3 covers 11 residues. V lost 11 bases and J 4 bases, leaving 9 bases between the germline ends. Germline CDR1 is SGHTA and CDR2 is FQGNSA. The CDR3 nucleotides read TGTGCCTGCCAATTATACAATGAGCAGTTCTTC. Encoded protein: CACQLYNEQFF. Based on the CDR3 plus reference TRBV7-2 and TRBJ2-1, the full variable domain is GAGVSQSPSNKVTEKGKDVELRCDPISGHTALYWYRQSLGQGLEFLIYFQGNSAPDKSGLPSDRFSAERTGGSVSTLTIQRTQQEDSAVYLCACQLYNEQFFGPGTRLTVL.